This T cell receptor beta chain was found in a study of patients and donors after allogeneic stem cell transplantation (dated by TCRdb to about 2020). From the cysteine up to the phenylalanine, the CDR3 has a length of 16 residues. Just the 48-base CDR3 DNA is kept, in frame starting at base 1. Cut back by 2 bases and 0 bases, the V and J ends lie 13 bases apart. CDR1 is given as MGHDK and CDR2 as SYGVNS, both from the germline V gene. Regarding this clonotype: Its binding antigen is unknown. No much larger clonotype is one base removed from it; base qualities were not supplied.

Library construction relied on RT-PCR. The sequencer was a NextSeq 550. TCRdb reworked the public reads: Q25 trimming with fastp, MiXCR clone assembly, productive beta chains retained. Each entry merges the rows of one CDR3 protein and shows their most common DNA and genes. The table for this sample lists about 960,000 distinct CDR3 sequences; over 15% of them were counted only once. Jointly, the top ten make up around 6% of the sample. The sequenced sample consisted of blood, either unsorted or a sorted T cell fraction (not recorded which). The clonotype was recovered from a human donor who was either an allogeneic HSCT recipient or a stem cell or donor lymphocyte infusion donor (not recorded which). It is not recorded whose cells these are; they may come from a transplant donor. The chain couples TRBV25-1 to TRBJ1-2; the D gene is perhaps TRBD1, from 5 matching bases. In nucleotides, the sequence is TGTGCCAGCAGTGAAGTTCGAAGGGGAGCTAACTATGGCTACACCTTC. It translates to CASSEVRRGANYGYTF.